These 3 T cell receptor beta chains came from one sample sequenced in a study of response to subunit inactivated influenza vaccine (dated by TCRdb to the late 2010s). Receptor libraries were prepared by RT-PCR. TCRdb shows the sequencer as Illumina HiSeq 2500. Starting from the raw public reads, TCRdb applied fastp trimming at Q25, assembled clones with MiXCR and retained in-frame beta chains. A single entry per CDR3 protein holds the most common genes and DNA from its merged rows. The sample has hundreds of thousands of distinct CDR3 sequences on record, roughly 22% of them singletons. The ten largest clones capture over 9% of the sample. The sequences come from PBMCs from blood, collected less than 22 months after vaccination. These receptor sequences come from a man aged 50 to 69 who received an inactivated influenza vaccine. Donor details come from another sample of the same person, matched by shared clones.

This clonotype came up a few times. This rearrangement joins TRBV29-1 to TRBJ2-3, with TRBD2 identical over 10 bases. Germline CDR1 SQVTM, CDR2 ANQGSEA. V shed 1 base and J 5 bases; nucleotides not matched to a gene: 6. This CDR3 is 15 amino acids long. CDR3 DNA sequence: TGCAGCGTTGAAGGGGGGACTAGCGCAATAGATACGCAGTATTTT. It is translated as CSVEGGTSAIDTQYF.

This rearrangement joins TRBV4-3 to TRBJ2-2; 9 nucleotides line up with TRBD2. V shed 3 bases, J shed 5 bases, and the junction held 10 bases outside the gene matches. CDR1 and CDR2 from the germline V gene are LGHNA and YSLEER. The CDR3 contains 17 residues. The CDR3 loop reads CASSHNPAGGQTGELFF. The CDR3, as DNA: TGCGCCAGCAGCCACAACCCCGCGGGAGGGCAGACCGGGGAGCTGTTTTTT.

This clonotype was picked up one time. The rearrangement uses TRBV12-3 or TRBV12-4 and TRBJ2-1, with D maybe TRBD2 (6 bases). V was trimmed by 4 bases and J by 8 bases, leaving 6 bases between them. The CDR3 covers 11 residues. The chain's CDR3 is CASSWRDEQFF. The CDR3 coding sequence is TGTGCCAGCAGTTGGAGGGATGAGCAGTTCTTC.